One and the same sample provided the 29 T cell receptor beta chains below, sequenced in a study of shared clonotypes between healthy human individuals. The method was immunoSEQ multiplex PCR; TCRdb's version includes in-frame clones alone and lacks a portion of them. Of some 2,000,000 clones listed, roughly 95% are singletons. Sequenced sample: naive CD4+ T cells sorted from blood. Subset meaning: CD45RA+ positively selected. The receptor set was obtained from a man between 18 and 35 years old in good health.

This sequence joins TRBV5-6 and TRBJ2-1; D is uncertain. The V gene lost 0 bases and the J gene lost 4 bases, with 8 bases spanning the gap. The CDR3 has 14 amino acids. The V gene's germline CDR1 is SGHDT and CDR2 YYEEEE. Here the CDR3 reads CASSLGQPYNEQFF. In DNA, the CDR3 is TGTGCCAGCAGCTTGGGGCAGCCGTACAATGAGCAGTTCTTC. The variable domain in full, completed from reference TRBV5-6 and TRBJ2-1, reads DAGVTQSPTHLIKTRGQQVTLRCSPKSGHDTVSWYQQALGQGPQFIFQYYEEEERQRGNFPDRFSGHQFPNYSSELNVNALLLGDSALYLCASSLGQPYNEQFFGPGTRLTVL.

Remarks on this clone: Other DNA sequences within the sample encode an identical CDR3. CDR3 region: CASSSSSYEQYF. Here the CDR3 DNA reads TGTGCCAGCAGTTCAAGTTCCTACGAGCAGTACTTC. The chain links TRBV28 to TRBJ2-7; no clear D. Trimming took off 4 bases at V and 1 base at J, with 5 bases between the two ends. This CDR3 is built from 12 residues. In germline, CDR1 is MDHEN, CDR2 SYDVKM.

The CDR3 region has the DNA TGTGCCAGCAGTGCTGAGGGGCTGAGCTCCTACGAGCAGTACTTC. Residues: CASSAEGLSSYEQYF. This chain links TRBV6-1 with TRBJ2-7; D might be TRBD1 or TRBD2, each matching 5 bases. Germline V gives CDR1 MNHNS, CDR2 SASEGT. V dropped 4 bases and J dropped 0 bases, with 13 bases sitting between them. There are 15 residues in the CDR3.

This chain joins TRBV10-3 and TRBJ1-1; no clear D gene. The CDR3 totals 15 residues. Trimming removed 4 bases at V and 1 base at J, with 13 bases between. Germline V gene sequence: CDR1 ENHRY, CDR2 SYGVKD. The CDR3 DNA follows: TGTGCCATCAGTGTGTTTGTGGGGTCGAACACTGAAGCTTTCTTT. Translating gives CAISVFVGSNTEAFF.

The chain links TRBV13 to TRBJ2-7; possibly TRBD1 for D (6 bases). The CDR3 has 16 amino acids. V lost 3 bases and J lost 0, with 15 bases in between. Germline V gives CDR1 PRHDT, CDR2 FYEKMQ (reference sequence). This CDR3 reads CASSFTSGHASYEQYF. DNA for the CDR3: TGTGCCAGCAGCTTCACCTCGGGACACGCCTCCTACGAGCAGTACTTC.

This clone came up once. Written as DNA, the CDR3 is TGTGCCAGCTCACCGACAAGGCCGGGACAGAACTCTGGAAACACCATATATTTT. Amino acid sequence: CASSPTRPGQNSGNTIYF. This chain uses TRBV18 with TRBJ1-3, with TRBD1 identical over 7 bases. V was pared by 3 bases and J by 0 bases, with 11 bases of the junction left unmatched. The germline gives CDR1 KGHSH, CDR2 LQKENI. CDR3 length: 18 residues.

This chain uses TRBV4-2 with TRBJ2-3; 10 nucleotides align to TRBD2. The CDR3 is 16 residues long. J was trimmed by 0 bases and V by 4 bases; bases with no gene match: 4. Germline lookup yields CDR1 LGHNA and CDR2 YNFKEQ. The CDR3 DNA reads as TGTGCCAGCAGCCGCCTACTAGCGGGGAGCACAGATACGCAGTATTTT. Its translation is CASSRLLAGSTDTQYF.

The chain uses TRBV6-1 and TRBJ2-7; 7 bases align to TRBD1. The length of the CDR3 is 15 residues. Looked up from germline, CDR1 is MNHNS and CDR2 is SASEGT. Trimming cost V 2 bases and J 1 base; bases outside gene matches: 5. DNA of the CDR3: TGTGCCAGCAGTGAACCCCGACAGGGTTCCTACGAGCAGTACTTC. Translating it yields CASSEPRQGSYEQYF.

The rearrangement uses TRBV2 and TRBJ2-1; D possibly matches TRBD1 or TRBD2 (5 bases each). CDR3 length equals 12 residues. Germline-derived CDR1 and CDR2 are SNHLY and FYNNEI. V was clipped by 6 bases and J by 13 bases, with 16 bases between them. The CDR3 coding sequence is TGTGCCAGCAGATTAGGGGCGGGTGGTCAGTTCTTC. It yields the protein CASRLGAGGQFF.

Comment on this clone: The sample contains more than one DNA sequence encoding this CDR3. This chain connects TRBV11-2 to TRBJ1-5, with TRBD1 identical over 7 bases. The CDR3 spans 15 residues. V trimming: 6 bases; J trimming: 2 bases; junction bases outside the gene matches: 7. Germline V gene sequence: CDR1 SGHAT, CDR2 FQNNGV. The CDR3 sequence is CASSLDRAGNQPQHF. CDR3 in DNA: TGTGCCAGCAGTCTCGACAGGGCGGGCAATCAGCCCCAGCATTTT.

The sample holds one count of this clone. The chain recombines TRBV10-3 with TRBJ2-7, with a weak D call TRBD2 (5 bases). V was cut by 1 base and J by 0 bases, with 10 bases left in between. The CDR3 is 15 residues long. Germline V gene sequence: CDR1 ENHRY, CDR2 SYGVKD. The CDR3 nucleotides read TGTGCCATCAGTGAGTACGGGATGAGCTCCTACGAGCAGTACTTC. This codes for CAISEYGMSSYEQYF.

The chain is built from TRBV6-1 and TRBJ2-1, with D perhaps TRBD1 (5 bases). Germline V gene lookup returns CDR1 MNHNS and CDR2 SASEGT. Trimming cost V 2 bases and J 7 bases, with 15 bases left between them. The CDR3 sequence is 15 residues long. The CDR3 DNA reads TGTGCCAGCAGTGAATGGGGCGAACGGAGAAATGAGCAGTTCTTC. Translated: CASSEWGERRNEQFF.

With regard to this clone: The identical CDR3 is also encoded by other nucleotide sequences in the sample. The chain is built from TRBV19 and TRBJ1-2; D might be TRBD1 (5 bases). The length of the CDR3 is 12 residues. The V and J ends lost 4 bases and 3 bases respectively, with 6 bases between them. The germline V gene encodes CDR1 LNHDA and CDR2 SQIVND (reference sequence). CDR3 loop: CASSRGDYGYTF. DNA for the CDR3: TGTGCCAGTAGTAGGGGCGACTATGGCTACACCTTC.

Only one count was recorded for this clone. The V gene is TRBV30, the J gene TRBJ1-1, with TRBD1 identical over 7 bases. Germline trimming cut 3 bases from V and 0 bases from J; bases unmatched to any gene: 4. Germline V CDR1 and CDR2: GTSNPN, SVGIG (reference sequence). The length of the CDR3 is 14 residues. CDR3 bases: TGTGCCTGGAGAGGGGGCGCGATGAACACTGAAGCTTTCTTT. Its protein is CAWRGGAMNTEAFF.

This sequence joins TRBV5-1 and TRBJ2-1; D perhaps matches TRBD1 (5 bases). Germline CDR1 SGHRS, CDR2 YFSETQ. The CDR3 is 12 amino acids. V dropped 4 bases and J dropped 8 bases, with 10 bases sitting between them. CDR3 in DNA: TGCGCCAGCAGCCTCAGGGAAGATGAGCAGTTCTTC. Amino acids: CASSLREDEQFF.

V usage is TRBV30 and J usage is TRBJ1-2, with D maybe TRBD1 (5 bases). The CDR3 contains 15 residues. CDR1 and CDR2 from the germline V gene are GTSNPN and SVGIG (reference sequence). The germline V and J ends were trimmed by 1 base and 4 bases, with 16 bases remaining between them. CDR3 bases: TGTGCCTGGAGTGACACTCAGACAGCCACCTATGGCTACACCTTC. Translation gives CAWSDTQTATYGYTF. Full variable domain (remainder filled in from reference TRBV30 and TRBJ1-2): SQTIHQWPATLVQPVGSPLSLECTVEGTSNPNLYWYRQAAGRGLQLLFYSVGIGQISSEVPQNLSASRPQDRQFILSSKKLLLSDSGFYLCAWSDTQTATYGYTFGSGTRLTVV.

Points on this clone: An end of the junction does not agree with germline; a read error may underlie this. The rearrangement joins TRBV7-3 to TRBJ1-2; D is ambiguous. The CDR3 sequence is 12 residues long. Looked up from germline, CDR1 is SGHTA and CDR2 is FQGTGA. The chain's CDR3 is CASSSGPLPLAF. The CDR3 bases are TGTGCCAGCAGCTCGGGCCCCCTACCCCTCGCCTTC.

This clone was counted a single time. The chain couples TRBV7-2 to TRBJ2-7; possibly TRBD2 for D (5 bases). CDR3 length: 16 residues. The V gene lost 4 bases and the J gene lost 5 bases, with 21 bases spanning the gap. The germline CDR1 and CDR2 sequences are SGHTA and FQGNSA. CDR3: CASSSYKEGLLHEQYF. The DNA for the CDR3 is TGTGCCAGCAGCTCCTATAAAGAGGGCCTACTCCACGAGCAGTACTTC.

A single count supports this clone. The chain recombines TRBV5-1 with TRBJ2-2; maybe TRBD1 (6 bases). This CDR3 is built from 17 residues. V lost 1 base, J lost 4 bases, and 17 bases lay in between. Germline CDR1 SGHRS, CDR2 YFSETQ. The CDR3 is CASSLSSGAPGTGELFF. The CDR3 DNA sequence: TGCGCCAGCAGCTTGTCCTCAGGGGCGCCAGGCACCGGGGAGCTGTTTTTT.

This clone was recorded a few times. The gene calls are TRBV2 and TRBJ2-3, with a tentative D call TRBD2 (5 bases). V lost 3 bases and J 0 bases, leaving 7 bases between the germline ends. Germline V lookup: CDR1 SNHLY, CDR2 FYNNEI. The length of the CDR3 is 14 residues. The CDR3 reads CASSDTRSTDTQYF. DNA of the CDR3: TGTGCCAGCAGTGATACTAGGAGCACAGATACGCAGTATTTT. Full variable domain (remainder filled in from reference TRBV2 and TRBJ2-3): EPEVTQTPSHQVTQMGQEVILRCVPISNHLYFYWYRQILGQKVEFLVSFYNNEISEKSEIFDDQFSVERPDGSNFTLKIRSTKLEDSAMYFCASSDTRSTDTQYFGPGTRLTVL.

The rearrangement uses TRBV2 and TRBJ2-3, with D possibly being TRBD1 (5 bases). The CDR3 is 15 residues long. Trimming shortened V by 5 bases and J by 0 bases, and 12 bases separated the two germline ends. In germline, CDR1 is SNHLY, CDR2 FYNNEI. The CDR3, as DNA: TGTGCCAGCAGTTCCCGGACACTTAGCACAGATACGCAGTATTTT. Translating gives CASSSRTLSTDTQYF.

With regard to this clone: An end of the junction differs from the germline gene, which may be a read error. The chain recombines TRBV27 with TRBJ1-3, with a weak D call TRBD1 (6 bases). Germline V gene sequence: CDR1 MNHEY, CDR2 SMNVEV (reference sequence). The CDR3 covers 18 residues. CDR3 nucleotide sequence: TGTGCCAGGAGTTTTCCAACCTACAGGGACTACTCTGGAAACACCATATATTTT. The encoded protein is CARSFPTYRDYSGNTIYF.

In regard to this clone: The sample holds other DNA sequences that translate to the same CDR3. The gene calls are TRBV5-4 and TRBJ2-7; D call uncertain. The CDR3 spans 12 residues. Germline V gene lookup returns CDR1 SGHNT and CDR2 YYREEE (reference sequence). V dropped 3 bases and J dropped 0 bases, with 4 bases sitting between them. CDR3 in DNA: TGTGCCAGCAGCTCTAGCTCCTACGAGCAGTACTTC. Its protein is CASSSSSYEQYF.

As to this clone: Distinct nucleotide sequences in the sample also encode this CDR3. The chain uses TRBV7-9 and TRBJ1-1, with D perhaps TRBD1 (5 bases). Germline V gene lookup returns CDR1 SEHNR and CDR2 FQNEAQ (reference sequence). There are 13 residues in the CDR3. The ends were cut back, 5 bases at V and 1 base at J, with 8 bases in the middle. CDR3 amino acids: CASSQGQNTEAFF. CDR3 coding DNA: TGTGCCAGCAGCCAGGGTCAGAACACTGAAGCTTTCTTT.

The rearrangement joins TRBV10-3 to TRBJ2-1; 7 bases map to TRBD1. The CDR3 totals 14 residues. The germline gives CDR1 ENHRY, CDR2 SYGVKD. V lost 4 bases to trimming and J lost 5 bases; unmatched junction nucleotides: 5. The CDR3 spells CAISVGTADNEQFF. DNA for the CDR3: TGTGCCATCAGTGTTGGGACAGCAGACAATGAGCAGTTCTTC.

The gene calls are TRBV5-1 and TRBJ1-3; no clear D gene. Germline V gene sequence: CDR1 SGHRS, CDR2 YFSETQ. Trimming removed 1 base at V and 0 bases at J, with 14 bases between. The CDR3 runs to 17 residues. The CDR3 spells CASSLTIQTFSGNTIYF. CDR3 DNA sequence: TGCGCCAGCAGCTTGACCATACAGACCTTCTCTGGAAACACCATATATTTT.

The V call is TRBV6-5, the J call TRBJ1-1; tentative D call: TRBD1 (5 bases). With 2 bases removed from V and 4 bases from J, the gap between germline ends came to 11 bases. CDR1 is MNHEY and CDR2 is SVGAGI in the germline V gene. The CDR3 is made up of 14 amino acids. The CDR3 sequence is CASSYGGSSTEAFF. CDR3 nucleotide sequence: TGTGCCAGCAGTTACGGGGGGTCGAGCACTGAAGCTTTCTTT.

DNA for the CDR3: TGTGCCAGCGACGACCGGACTAGCGGCCCCGGGAGGGCCTACAATGAGCAGTTCTTC. Translating gives CASDDRTSGPGRAYNEQFF. The rearrangement uses TRBV7-9 and TRBJ2-1; 10 bases are shared with TRBD2. Germline V gene sequence: CDR1 SEHNR, CDR2 FQNEAQ (reference sequence). The ends lost 8 bases at V and 2 bases at J; junction bases unmatched: 18. The CDR3 has 19 residues.

The V and J genes are TRBV5-4 and TRBJ2-5, with 7 positions matching TRBD2. This CDR3 region has 16 residues. Germline V gene data show CDR1 as SGHNT and CDR2 as YYREEE (reference sequence). The V and J ends lost 1 base and 3 bases, in that order; junction bases with no gene match: 9. CDR3 sequence (DNA): TGTGCCAGCAGCTTGAACATGGGCGGGAGTAAAGAGACCCAGTACTTC. Protein product: CASSLNMGGSKETQYF.